Listed below are T cell receptor beta chains from one sample, sequenced in a study of long-term antiretroviral therapy in people with HIV. Assay: immunoSEQ multiplex PCR; the TCRdb copy retains only in-frame clones and omits some. The sample yields 37,000 or so clones, more than 80% seen once. The specimen was unsorted PBMCs, collected 3.4 years after starting antiretroviral therapy. Source of these receptors: a man aged 25 to 40 with HIV. Each CDR3 is given with its conserved first and last residue. Each record gives: V gene, D gene, CDR3 length, clone size, J gene, CDR3 protein, CDR3 DNA. A D gene is named only where the DNA matches it firmly. Some rows mark clone size as missing; the rest say once, few, many or name a class of expanded clone.

V gene: TRBV27; D gene: TRBD1; CDR3 length: 16; clone size: -; J gene: TRBJ1-4; CDR3 protein: CASSIVTGTGNEKLFF; CDR3 DNA: TGTGCCAGCAGTATCGTGACCGGGACAGGGAATGAAAAACTGTTTTTT
V gene: TRBV2; D gene: -; CDR3 length: 11; clone size: -; J gene: TRBJ2-7; CDR3 protein: CASGNSYEQYF; CDR3 DNA: TGTGCCAGCGGGAACTCCTACGAGCAGTACTTC
V gene: TRBV25-1; D gene: TRBD2; CDR3 length: 17; clone size: -; J gene: TRBJ2-2; CDR3 protein: CASSDPGTSERTGELFF; CDR3 DNA: TGTGCCAGCAGTGACCCCGGGACTAGCGAGAGGACCGGGGAGCTGTTTTTT
V gene: TRBV7-9; D gene: TRBD2; CDR3 length: 17; clone size: -; J gene: TRBJ2-2; CDR3 protein: CASSLLGTSVSSGELFF; CDR3 DNA: TGTGCCAGCAGCCTTCTCGGGACTAGCGTATCTTCCGGGGAGCTGTTTTTT
V gene: TRBV5-4; D gene: -; CDR3 length: 12; clone size: -; J gene: TRBJ1-2; CDR3 protein: CASSLRDMGYTF; CDR3 DNA: TGTGCCAGCAGCTTGAGGGACATGGGCTACACCTTC
V gene: TRBV10-3; D gene: TRBD2; CDR3 length: 15; clone size: few; J gene: TRBJ2-7; CDR3 protein: CAISDPGTSSDEQYF; CDR3 DNA: TGTGCCATCAGTGACCCCGGGACTAGTTCCGACGAGCAGTACTTC
V gene: TRBV5-8; D gene: -; CDR3 length: 14; clone size: -; J gene: TRBJ1-1; CDR3 protein: CASSPTPMNTEAFF; CDR3 DNA: TGTGCCAGCAGCCCCACACCCATGAACACTGAAGCTTTCTTT
V gene: TRBV28; D gene: -; CDR3 length: 15; clone size: -; J gene: TRBJ2-7; CDR3 protein: CASRSPTGQSYEQYF; CDR3 DNA: TGTGCCAGCAGATCTCCGACAGGTCAGTCCTACGAGCAGTACTTC
V gene: TRBV19; D gene: -; CDR3 length: 14; clone size: once; J gene: TRBJ1-3; CDR3 protein: CASSISNSGNTIYF; CDR3 DNA: TGTGCCAGTAGTATTTCGAACTCTGGAAACACCATATATTTT
V gene: TRBV6-5; D gene: -; CDR3 length: 14; clone size: -; J gene: TRBJ1-3; CDR3 protein: CASREQGSGNTIYF; CDR3 DNA: TGTGCCAGCAGGGAACAGGGCTCTGGAAACACCATATATTTT
V gene: TRBV7-9; D gene: -; CDR3 length: 13; clone size: few; J gene: TRBJ1-4; CDR3 protein: CASSRLTNEKLFF; CDR3 DNA: TGTGCCAGCAGTAGACTTACGAATGAAAAACTGTTTTTT
V gene: TRBV18; D gene: -; CDR3 length: 10; clone size: once; J gene: TRBJ2-1; CDR3 protein: CASSGIEQFF; CDR3 DNA: TGTGCCAGCTCAGGGATCGAGCAGTTCTTC
V gene: TRBV30; D gene: TRBD2; CDR3 length: 14; clone size: -; J gene: TRBJ2-3; CDR3 protein: CAWRFRGGGDTQYF; CDR3 DNA: TGTGCCTGGAGATTCCGGGGGGGCGGGGATACGCAGTATTTT
V gene: TRBV15; D gene: -; CDR3 length: 14; clone size: -; J gene: TRBJ2-1; CDR3 protein: CATSSFPETNEQFF; CDR3 DNA: TGTGCCACCAGCAGCTTTCCCGAAACCAATGAGCAGTTCTTC
V gene: TRBV10-3; D gene: -; CDR3 length: 14; clone size: -; J gene: TRBJ1-5; CDR3 protein: CAISDMGSQLPQHF; CDR3 DNA: TGTGCCATCAGTGATATGGGGAGTCAGCTGCCCCAGCATTTT
V gene: TRBV19; D gene: -; CDR3 length: 15; clone size: few; J gene: TRBJ2-6; CDR3 protein: CASSLGNSGANVLTF; CDR3 DNA: TGTGCCAGTAGTCTAGGGAACTCTGGGGCCAACGTCCTGACTTTC
V gene: TRBV7-2; D gene: -; CDR3 length: 16; clone size: -; J gene: TRBJ1-1; CDR3 protein: CASRSAGSRLGTEAFF; CDR3 DNA: TGTGCCAGCAGGTCCGCGGGGTCCCGCTTGGGCACTGAAGCTTTCTTT
V gene: TRBV5-8; D gene: -; CDR3 length: 11; clone size: few; J gene: TRBJ2-5; CDR3 protein: CASSLQETQYF; CDR3 DNA: TGTGCCAGCAGCCTCCAAGAGACCCAGTACTTC
V gene: TRBV27; D gene: -; CDR3 length: 13; clone size: few; J gene: TRBJ1-2; CDR3 protein: CATGPRGAYGYTF; CDR3 DNA: TGTGCCACGGGGCCCCGGGGGGCATATGGCTACACCTTC
V gene: TRBV11-3; D gene: TRBD2; CDR3 length: 18; clone size: -; J gene: TRBJ2-3; CDR3 protein: CASSLGLAGDGSTDTQYF; CDR3 DNA: TGTGCCAGCAGCTTGGGACTAGCGGGAGACGGGAGCACAGATACGCAGTATTTT
V gene: TRBV4-2; D gene: -; CDR3 length: 13; clone size: once; J gene: TRBJ1-2; CDR3 protein: CASSQDLGYGYTF; CDR3 DNA: TGTGCCAGCAGCCAAGACCTCGGCTATGGCTACACCTTC
V gene: TRBV4-2; D gene: -; CDR3 length: 15; clone size: -; J gene: TRBJ1-4; CDR3 protein: CASSKNLLGNEKLFF; CDR3 DNA: TGTGCCAGCAGCAAAAACTTGCTAGGTAATGAAAAACTGTTTTTT
V gene: TRBV7-8; D gene: TRBD2; CDR3 length: 17; clone size: -; J gene: TRBJ2-7; CDR3 protein: CASSSGLAGVSYYEQYF; CDR3 DNA: TGTGCCAGCAGCTCAGGACTAGCGGGAGTATCCTACTACGAGCAGTACTTC
V gene: TRBV2; D gene: -; CDR3 length: 13; clone size: -; J gene: TRBJ2-7; CDR3 protein: CASRGNTGSEQYF; CDR3 DNA: TGTGCCAGCAGGGGTAATACAGGGTCCGAGCAGTACTTC
V gene: TRBV9; D gene: TRBD1; CDR3 length: 16; clone size: -; J gene: TRBJ1-5; CDR3 protein: CASSAGTGGQGQPQHF; CDR3 DNA: TGTGCCAGCAGCGCCGGGACAGGGGGCCAAGGGCAGCCCCAGCATTTT